Shown below are 15 T cell receptor beta chains from a single sample sequenced in a study of T cells in Graves' hyperthyroidism and ophthalmopathy. TCR beta CDR3 regions were amplified from RNA transcripts. The primer set for the first-round RT-PCR of the TCR CDR3 was HTBI. Each CDR3 protein gets one entry after TCRdb re-called the multiplex PCR reads with MiXCR. The sample has 450,000 to 650,000 distinct CDR3 sequences, under 25% seen once. The sequencing input was blood. These receptor sequences come from a man in his late teens or twenties with Graves' hyperthyroidism.

The V and J genes are TRBV30 and TRBJ1-2, with a possible D match to TRBD1 (5 bases). Per germline, CDR1 GTSNPN and CDR2 SVGIG (reference sequence). The CDR3 is made up of 14 amino acids. V lost 0 bases, J lost 4 bases, and 12 bases lay in between. CDR3 loop: CAWSVQAGFYGYTF. In nucleotides, the CDR3 is TGTGCCTGGAGTGTACAGGCGGGGTTCTATGGCTACACCTTC.

Ten or more counts support this clonotype. Here the CDR3 DNA reads TGCAGCGTTGATAGGAGTAACTATGGCTACACCTTC. Residues: CSVDRSNYGYTF. This chain joins TRBV29-1 and TRBJ1-2; D remains unclear. The germline gives CDR1 SQVTM, CDR2 ANQGSEA. V gave up 3 bases and J gave up 1 base, with 6 bases separating them. The CDR3 covers 12 residues.

V and J are TRBV5-1 and TRBJ1-1, with D possibly being TRBD1 (6 bases). The germline V and J ends were trimmed by 1 base and 0 bases, with 10 bases remaining between them. CDR1 is SGHRS and CDR2 is YFSETQ in the germline V gene. The CDR3 covers 15 residues. The CDR3 DNA reads TGCGCCAGCAGCTTGACAGGGCCCGTGAACACTGAAGCTTTCTTT. Amino acids: CASSLTGPVNTEAFF. The full variable domain, completed using reference TRBV5-1 and TRBJ1-1, is KAGVTQTPRYLIKTRGQQVTLSCSPISGHRSVSWYQQTPGQGLQFLFEYFSETQRNKGNFPGRFSGRQFSNSRSEMNVSTLELGDSALYLCASSLTGPVNTEAFFGQGTRLTVV.

The V gene is TRBV6-1, the J gene TRBJ1-1; D might be TRBD1 (5 bases). Trimming stripped 7 bases from V and 3 bases from J, with 18 bases between. This CDR3 is 15 amino acids long. Germline V gene lookup returns CDR1 MNHNS and CDR2 SASEGT. In nucleotides, the CDR3 is TGTGCCAGCACCCTAGGCCCGAGGGGCGACACTGAAGCTTTCTTT. This encodes CASTLGPRGDTEAFF.

This clonotype was seen repeatedly, ten times or more. The chain joins TRBV27 to TRBJ1-1; 9 bases fit TRBD1. The trim removed 5 bases at V and 4 bases at J, leaving 14 bases unmatched. CDR1 is MNHEY and CDR2 is SMNVEV in the germline V gene (reference sequence). The CDR3 consists of 17 residues. This CDR3 is CASSSGTGKVVGTEAFF. The CDR3 DNA reads as TGTGCCAGCAGTAGCGGGACAGGGAAGGTTGTTGGCACTGAAGCTTTCTTT.

This clonotype has a count of ten or more. The chain couples TRBV5-6 to TRBJ1-5, with 11 bases identical to TRBD1. The germline V gene has CDR1 SGHDT and CDR2 YYEEEE. Trimming took 5 bases from V and 1 from J; bases not matched to a gene: 8. The CDR3 contains 17 residues. This chain's CDR3 is CASSLRDRGKSNQPQHF. CDR3 DNA sequence: TGTGCCAGCAGTCTCCGGGACAGGGGGAAAAGCAATCAGCCCCAGCATTTT.

The rearrangement links TRBV12-3 or TRBV12-4 to TRBJ2-5, with TRBD2 as a possible D gene (5 bases). Trimming cost V 7 bases and J 4 bases, with 16 bases left between them. The CDR3 spans 14 residues. The CDR3 region has the DNA TGTGCCAGCACCGGACTCCCTACTCGAGAGACCCAGTACTTC. Residues: CASTGLPTRETQYF.

The chain combines TRBV6-4 with TRBJ1-2; 7 bases line up with TRBD1. V lost 6 bases, J lost 4 bases, and 8 bases stayed unmatched. The germline V gene encodes CDR1 MRHNA and CDR2 SNTAGT. The CDR3 is 14 residues long. The CDR3 sequence: CASRAWRDSYGYTF. DNA of the CDR3: TGTGCCAGCAGAGCCTGGCGGGACAGCTATGGCTACACCTTC.

The V and J genes are TRBV12-3 or TRBV12-4 and TRBJ2-6; D is uncertain. The CDR3 loop spans 15 amino acids. V dropped 6 bases and J dropped 1 base, with 10 bases sitting between them. The CDR3 loop reads CASSQKYSGANVLTF. CDR3 coding DNA: TGTGCCAGCAGCCAGAAGTATTCTGGGGCCAACGTCCTGACTTTC.

This clonotype appeared many times. The chain couples TRBV28 to TRBJ1-1, with D tentatively TRBD1 (5 bases). The germline CDR1 and CDR2 sequences are MDHEN and SYDVKM. Trimming took off 6 bases at V and 1 base at J, with 12 bases between the two ends. The CDR3 covers 14 residues. CDR3 in DNA: TGTGCCAGCAGGGACAACCCTCAGAACACTGAAGCTTTCTTT. Translating it yields CASRDNPQNTEAFF.

This clonotype was counted ten times or more. V and J are TRBV27 and TRBJ1-2; possibly TRBD1 for D (5 bases). CDR1 is MNHEY, CDR2 SMNVEV, per germline (reference sequence). V was clipped by 2 bases and J by 6 bases, with 13 bases between them. This CDR3 has 14 amino acids. Here the CDR3 DNA reads TGTGCCAGCAGTTTACTTGGGGGGAACGATGGCTACACCTTC. Protein sequence: CASSLLGGNDGYTF.

The rearrangement uses TRBV27 and TRBJ1-1, with a possible D match to TRBD1 (5 bases). This CDR3 contains 16 residues. Germline V CDR1 and CDR2: MNHEY, SMNVEV (reference sequence). The V gene lost 3 bases and the J gene lost 5 bases, with 19 bases spanning the gap. The CDR3 region has the DNA TGTGCCAGCAGTTTTGATGGCAGGGCCAGTGGGACTGAAGCTTTCTTT. It yields the protein CASSFDGRASGTEAFF.

The sample holds many counts of this clonotype. This chain connects TRBV30 to TRBJ2-7; D unresolved. CDR1 and CDR2 from the germline V gene are GTSNPN and SVGIG (reference sequence). The CDR3 totals 12 residues. The germline V and J ends were trimmed by 1 base and 0 bases, with 4 bases remaining between them. Written as DNA, the CDR3 is TGTGCCTGGAGTGATAGCTCCTACGAGCAGTACTTC. Translating gives CAWSDSSYEQYF.

About this clonotype: At one end, the junction sequence differs from germline, possibly due to a read error. CDR3: CAWRPANTGELCF. The CDR3 bases are TGTGCCTGGAGACCAGCGAACACCGGGGAGCTGTGTTTT. This chain uses TRBV30 with TRBJ2-2; a possible D gene is TRBD2 (5 bases). CDR1 and CDR2 from the germline V gene are GTSNPN and SVGIG (reference sequence). The length of the CDR3 is 13 residues.

This clonotype was seen many times. J is TRBJ2-5 and V is TRBV6-2 or TRBV6-3; D gene unclear. Per the germline V gene, CDR1 is MNHEY and CDR2 is SVGEGT. CDR3 length: 14 amino acids. With 0 bases removed from V and 1 base from J, the gap between germline ends came to 6 bases. The CDR3 reads CASSYSTAQETQYF. The CDR3 nucleotides are TGTGCCAGCAGTTACTCAACAGCCCAAGAGACCCAGTACTTC.